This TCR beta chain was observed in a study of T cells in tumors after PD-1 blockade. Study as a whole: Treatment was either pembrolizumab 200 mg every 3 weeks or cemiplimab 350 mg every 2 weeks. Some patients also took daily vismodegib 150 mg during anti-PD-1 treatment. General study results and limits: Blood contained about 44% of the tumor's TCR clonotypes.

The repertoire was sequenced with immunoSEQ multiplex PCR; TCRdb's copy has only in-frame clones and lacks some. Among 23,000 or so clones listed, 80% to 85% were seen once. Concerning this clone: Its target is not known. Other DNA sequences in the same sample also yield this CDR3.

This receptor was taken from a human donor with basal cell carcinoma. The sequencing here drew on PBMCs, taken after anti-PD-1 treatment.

The CDR3, as DNA: TGTGCCAGCAGCCCTGGGGGGGGGCCCACAGATACGCAGTATTTT. This encodes CASSPGGGPTDTQYF. V usage is TRBV11-3 and J usage is TRBJ2-3; tentative D call: TRBD2 (7 bases). This CDR3 comprises 15 residues. Germline values: CDR1 SGHNT, CDR2 YENEEA. V was shortened by 5 bases and J by 2 bases, with 14 bases between the two germline ends.